Below, 23 T cell receptor beta chains from the same sample are listed, as sequenced in a study of molecular identifiers for immune sequencing clone quantification. TCRdb re-derived calls from the PCR reads in MiXCR, one entry per CDR3 protein. The repertoire holds about 630,000 distinct CDR3 sequences, 25% seen once, with about 0.81% in the top ten. Material: naive CD8+ T cells from blood, with Jurkat cell RNA spiked in. Subset specified: FACS-sorted CD8+CD4-CCR7+CD45RA+ naive T cells. The receptor set was obtained from a human donor in good health. Some libraries in this study had Jurkat cell RNA spiked in.

CDR3 amino acids: CSAPYPQGGNDYEQYF. Here the CDR3 DNA reads TGCAGTGCTCCATACCCACAGGGGGGGAACGACTACGAGCAGTACTTC. The chain carries TRBV20-1 and TRBJ2-7; tentative D call: TRBD1 (8 bases). Deletions cut 5 bases from V and 3 bases from J, with 23 bases between. Germline V gene sequence: CDR1 DFQATT, CDR2 SNEGSKA (reference sequence). The CDR3 has 16 amino acids.

This clonotype was found a few times. This chain connects TRBV2 to TRBJ2-1; 12 bases match TRBD2. The CDR3 has 16 residues. V lost 3 bases to trimming and J lost 8 bases; unmatched junction nucleotides: 8. Germline CDR1 and CDR2: SNHLY and FYNNEI. In nucleotides, the CDR3 is TGTGCCAGCAGTGAGGAGACTAGCGGGAGTCGGGATGAGCAGTTCTTC. Translated: CASSEETSGSRDEQFF.

Comments on this clonotype: A read error may account for a junction end that differs from germline. The V call is TRBV5-7, the J call TRBJ2-7; D uncertain. TRBV5-7 is recorded as an ORF, its role being uncertain. CDR3 size: 14 residues. The CDR3 DNA reads TGTGCCAACAGCTTAGAAGGCCGCGCCTACGAGCAGTACTTC. Translation gives CANSLEGRAYEQYF.

Comments on this clonotype: A much larger clone lies a single base off, so this may be a read error. The J gene is TRBJ2-3, the V gene TRBV9, with TRBD1 as a possible D gene (5 bases). The CDR3 length is 16 residues. The germline CDR1 and CDR2 sequences are SGDLS and YYNGEE. The CDR3 DNA reads TGTGCCAGCAGCGTAGTGCCCCTCGGGCAGACAGATACGCAGTGTTTT. Its protein is CASSVVPLGQTDTQCF. The full variable domain, rest sourced from reference TRBV9 and TRBJ2-3, is DSGVTQTPKHLITATGQRVTLRCSPRSGDLSVYWYQQSLDQGLQFLIQYYNGEERAKGNILERFSAQQFPDLHSELNLSSLELGDSALYFCASSVVPLGQTDTQCFGPGTRLTVL.

This clonotype was seen a few times. The chain combines TRBV12-3 or TRBV12-4 with TRBJ1-1, with a weak D call TRBD1 (5 bases). The CDR3 extends over 12 amino acids. The V end was cut by 5 bases, the J end by 8 bases, with 12 bases between. Written as DNA, the CDR3 is TGTGCCAGCAGTGCGGGGGTCTCGGAAGCTTTCTTT. This translates into CASSAGVSEAFF.

The chain carries TRBV27 and TRBJ2-7, with 11 bases that match TRBD2. The germline V gene has CDR1 MNHEY and CDR2 SMNVEV (reference sequence). The length of the CDR3 is 16 residues. V was pared by 5 bases and J by 7 bases, with 13 bases of the junction left unmatched. CDR3 DNA: TGTGCCAGCAGTCTCCCCCCTACTAGCGGGAGTGGTGAGCAGTACTTC. It yields the protein CASSLPPTSGSGEQYF.

About this clonotype itself: A junction end diverges from the germline sequence, so it may reflect a read error. The chain is built from TRBV27 and TRBJ2-7; D remains unclear. The CDR3 loop spans 15 amino acids. Germline CDR1 reads MNHEY; CDR2 reads SMNVEV (reference sequence). CDR3 sequence: CASRLLGGFPYEQYF. Here the CDR3 DNA reads TGTGCCAGCAGATTATTGGGCGGTTTCCCCTACGAGCAGTACTTC.

This clonotype showed up just a few times. This chain uses TRBV3-1 with TRBJ1-2; possible D gene TRBD1, 5 bases. This CDR3 has 16 residues. V lost 0 bases to trimming and J lost 0 bases, with 11 bases between them. Germline loops: CDR1 LGHDT, CDR2 YNNKEL (reference sequence). CDR3 nucleotide sequence: TGTGCCAGCAGCCAAGATGCTGTGGGGGCTAACTATGGCTACACCTTC. Translating gives CASSQDAVGANYGYTF.

The chain combines TRBV28 with TRBJ2-1, with TRBD2 matching over 9 bases. V lost 8 bases to trimming and J lost 9 bases; unmatched junction nucleotides: 11. The germline gives CDR1 MDHEN, CDR2 SYDVKM. CDR3 length equals 14 residues. The CDR3 DNA reads TGTGCCAGCGGAGGCCTAGCGGGACGGGGTGAGCAGTTCTTC. Protein sequence: CASGGLAGRGEQFF.

This clonotype was counted between two and nine times. This chain links TRBV5-6 with TRBJ1-2; D is ambiguous. V lost 0 bases and J lost 3, with 9 bases in between. CDR3 size: 14 residues. Germline assignment: CDR1 SGHDT and CDR2 YYEEEE. The CDR3 here is CASSLEAEYYGYTF. CDR3 sequence (DNA): TGTGCCAGCAGCTTGGAGGCCGAATACTATGGCTACACCTTC.

This clonotype was recorded at least ten times. V is TRBV29-1 and J is TRBJ2-2; weak D call: TRBD2 (5 bases). Trimming cost V 6 bases and J 4 bases, with 15 bases left between them. The CDR3 spans 14 residues. The germline CDR1 and CDR2 sequences are SQVTM and ANQGSEA. The CDR3 DNA sequence: TGCAGCGTCTCCCCCGGGGAAGGCACCGGGGAGCTGTTTTTT. Protein sequence: CSVSPGEGTGELFF.

This chain connects TRBV19 to TRBJ2-7; D not certain. Trimming stripped 5 bases from V and 6 bases from J, with 20 bases between. CDR3 size: 15 residues. Germline V gene lookup returns CDR1 LNHDA and CDR2 SQIVND (reference sequence). The CDR3 DNA sequence: TGTGCCAGTAGTTCCCACGGACCGTCAGCCTCCGAGCAGTACTTC. This gives the protein CASSSHGPSASEQYF. Filled out from reference TRBV19 and TRBJ2-7, the complete variable domain reads DGGITQSPKYLFRKEGQNVTLSCEQNLNHDAMYWYRQDPGQGLRLIYYSQIVNDFQKGDIAEGYSVSREKKESFPLTVTSAQKNPTAFYLCASSSHGPSASEQYFGPGTRLTVT.

The chain combines TRBV6-5 with TRBJ1-2; D is uncertain. Trimming removed 0 bases at V and 2 bases at J, with 7 bases between. This CDR3 contains 14 residues. Germline CDR1 MNHEY, CDR2 SVGAGI. CDR3 amino acids: CASSYSYANYGYTF. As DNA, the CDR3 is TGTGCCAGCAGTTACTCCTACGCGAACTATGGCTACACCTTC.

This clonotype was counted between two and nine times. The chain couples TRBV11-1 to TRBJ2-4; 9 nucleotides line up with TRBD1. CDR1 is SGHAT, CDR2 FQDESV, per germline (reference sequence). CDR3 size: 12 residues. After removal of 7 bases from V and 6 bases from J, the junction contained 1 base not matched to a gene. The CDR3 DNA is TGTGCCAGCATGGGACAGGGAAACATTCAGTACTTC. Translating gives CASMGQGNIQYF.

This clonotype was detected only a few times. CDR3 nucleotides: TGTGCCAGCAGTTTATTAGCAGGGATGGGCACAGATACGCAGTATTTT. Translation gives CASSLLAGMGTDTQYF. The chain links TRBV27 to TRBJ2-3; D possibly corresponds to TRBD1 (5 bases). Trimming took 1 base from V and 1 from J, leaving 12 bases between them. The length of the CDR3 is 16 residues. Germline assignment: CDR1 MNHEY and CDR2 SMNVEV (reference sequence).

This clonotype was detected only a few times. The chain couples TRBV6-1 to TRBJ2-5; 7 nucleotides match TRBD1. V shed 8 bases, J shed 1 base, and the junction held 7 bases outside the gene matches. There are 14 residues in the CDR3. CDR1 and CDR2 (germline): MNHNS, SASEGT. CDR3 bases: TGTGCCAGCTGGACAGGCGACTTCCAAGAGACCCAGTACTTC. As protein: CASWTGDFQETQYF.

Many counts were recorded for this clonotype. The rearrangement joins TRBV27 to TRBJ1-1; D is undetermined. V lost 6 bases, J lost 6 bases, and 14 bases lay in between. CDR3 length equals 13 residues. The V gene's germline CDR1 is MNHEY and CDR2 SMNVEV (reference sequence). CDR3 in amino acids: CASSWGPAAEAFF. In DNA form, the CDR3 reads TGTGCCAGCAGCTGGGGTCCAGCCGCTGAAGCTTTCTTT.

This chain links TRBV7-2 with TRBJ2-7, with TRBD2 as a possible D gene (6 bases). V was trimmed by 5 bases and J by 2 bases, leaving 13 bases between them. This CDR3 is 14 amino acids long. Germline-derived CDR1 and CDR2 are SGHTA and FQGNSA. The CDR3 protein is CASSVFGGAYEQYF. CDR3 DNA: TGTGCCAGCAGCGTATTTGGCGGGGCCTACGAGCAGTACTTC.

The gene calls are TRBV20-1 and TRBJ2-7; 8 bases line up with TRBD1. The V gene end was trimmed by 5 bases and the J gene end by 7 bases; junction bases not matched to a gene: 13. This CDR3 spans 14 amino acids. CDR1 and CDR2 (germline): DFQATT, SNEGSKA (reference sequence). CDR3 amino acids: CSAADRGQPWEQYF. CDR3 in DNA: TGCAGTGCTGCCGACAGGGGCCAACCGTGGGAGCAGTACTTC.

This clonotype was detected a few times. The rearrangement links TRBV6-2 or TRBV6-3 to TRBJ2-7; D ambiguous. Trimming took off 7 bases at V and 3 bases at J, with 10 bases between the two ends. CDR3 length: 12 residues. Per the germline V gene, CDR1 is MNHEY and CDR2 is SVGEGT. This CDR3 is CASTTAGYEQYF. The DNA of the CDR3 is TGTGCCAGCACTACGGCCGGCTACGAGCAGTACTTC.

This clonotype was picked up a small number of times. The chain uses TRBV27 and TRBJ2-2; D remains unclear. Looked up from germline, CDR1 is MNHEY and CDR2 is SMNVEV (reference sequence). The CDR3 covers 16 residues. Trimming left V 8 bases short and J 3 bases short, with 19 bases between. CDR3 sequence: CASCETVYLHTGELFF. The CDR3 nucleotides read TGTGCCAGCTGTGAGACGGTTTATTTGCACACCGGGGAGCTGTTTTTT.

To note about this clonotype: The junction shows a germline mismatch at one end, possibly a read error. The rearrangement uses TRBV20-1 and TRBJ2-3; no clear D gene. The germline gives CDR1 DFQATT, CDR2 SNEGSKA (reference sequence). The CDR3 covers 16 residues. The CDR3 spells CSAGDREDTLRDTQYF. The CDR3 DNA reads TGCAGTGCTGGAGATCGTGAGGATACCCTTAGAGATACGCAGTATTTT.

This clonotype was recorded many times. J is TRBJ2-4 and V is TRBV6-2 or TRBV6-3, with a weak D call TRBD2 (6 bases). V was pared by 0 bases and J by 0 bases, with 9 bases between. CDR1 and CDR2 (germline): MNHEY, SVGEGT. The CDR3 sequence is 16 residues long. For the CDR3, the DNA is TGTGCCAGCAGTTACTCCGGGGGATTAGCCAAAAACATTCAGTACTTC. Its protein is CASSYSGGLAKNIQYF.